The clone carrying this T cell receptor beta chain has at least ten counts. Its antigen is not identified. The record originates from a study of cytomegalovirus exposure and HLA in healthy donors. Overall study context: According to later analysis, the same platform produced the approximately 120 validation and several hundred first-cohort repertoires. Study-level findings and limits: The tendency of first-cohort TCR clusters to co-occur in the 120 or so validation repertoires was identified by a subsequent analysis.

The study drew the donors from its roughly 110-subject validation cohort, separate from the roughly 670-subject first cohort. Generated by immunoSEQ multiplex PCR, the TCRdb table keeps only in-frame clones and is missing some. The table lists 150,000 to 200,000 clones, about 86% of them singletons. The specimen was PBMCs. The sequence came from a woman younger than 45 in good health and CMV-seronegative.

CDR3 DNA sequence: TGCGCCAGCAGCCAAGATCTAGGGGATGGTAGTTCACCCCTCCACTTT. Encoded protein: CASSQDLGDGSSPLHF. The chain is built from TRBV4-3 and TRBJ1-6, with D perhaps matching TRBD1 (5 bases). CDR1 LGHNA and CDR2 YSLEER come from the germline V gene. The ends were cut back, 0 bases at V and 9 bases at J, with 15 bases in the middle. This CDR3 spans 16 amino acids.